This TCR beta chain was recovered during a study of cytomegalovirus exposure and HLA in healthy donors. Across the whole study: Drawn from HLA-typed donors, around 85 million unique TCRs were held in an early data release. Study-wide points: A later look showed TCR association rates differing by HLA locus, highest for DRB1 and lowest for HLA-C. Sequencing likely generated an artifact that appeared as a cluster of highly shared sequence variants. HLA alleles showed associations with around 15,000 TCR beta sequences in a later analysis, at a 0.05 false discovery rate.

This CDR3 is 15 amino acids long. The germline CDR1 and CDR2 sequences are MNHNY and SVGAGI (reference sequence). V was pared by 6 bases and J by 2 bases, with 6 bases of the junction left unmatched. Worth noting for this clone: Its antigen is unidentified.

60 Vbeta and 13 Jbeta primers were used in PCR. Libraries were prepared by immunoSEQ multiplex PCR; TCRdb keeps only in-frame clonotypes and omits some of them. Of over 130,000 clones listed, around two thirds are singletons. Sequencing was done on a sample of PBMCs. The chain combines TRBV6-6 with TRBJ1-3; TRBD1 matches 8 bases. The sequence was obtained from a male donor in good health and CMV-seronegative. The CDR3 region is CASSLWTGTGNTIYF. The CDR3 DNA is TGTGCCAGCAGCCTTTGGACAGGGACTGGAAACACCATATATTTT.